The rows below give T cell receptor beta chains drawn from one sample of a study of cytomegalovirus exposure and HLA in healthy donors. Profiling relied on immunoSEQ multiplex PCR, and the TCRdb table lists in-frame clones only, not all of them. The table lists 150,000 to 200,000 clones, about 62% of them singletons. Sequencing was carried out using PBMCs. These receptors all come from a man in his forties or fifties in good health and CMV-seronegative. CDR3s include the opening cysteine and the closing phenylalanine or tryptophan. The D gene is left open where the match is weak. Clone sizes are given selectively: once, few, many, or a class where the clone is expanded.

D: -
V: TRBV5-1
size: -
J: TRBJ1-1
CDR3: CASSHQDRNGEAFF
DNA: TGCGCCAGCAGCCACCAAGACAGGAATGGCGAAGCTTTCTTT

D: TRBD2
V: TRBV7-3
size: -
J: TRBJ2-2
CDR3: CASSLRPLGGTGELFF
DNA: TGTGCCAGCAGCTTAAGGCCCCTCGGGGGGACCGGGGAGCTGTTTTTT

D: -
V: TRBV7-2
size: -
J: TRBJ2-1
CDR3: CASSLAGQYNEQFF
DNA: TGTGCCAGCAGCTTAGCGGGGCAGTACAATGAGCAGTTCTTC

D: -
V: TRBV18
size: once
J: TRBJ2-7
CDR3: CASSPQDSPYEQYF
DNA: TGTGCCAGCTCACCACAGGACAGTCCCTACGAGCAGTACTTC

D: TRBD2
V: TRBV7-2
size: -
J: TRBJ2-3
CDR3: CASSPAGGVWAQYF
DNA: TGTGCCAGCAGCCCAGCGGGGGGGGTCTGGGCGCAGTATTTT

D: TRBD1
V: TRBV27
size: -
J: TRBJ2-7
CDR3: CASSSRDREDSYEQYF
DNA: TGTGCCAGCAGTTCCCGGGACAGGGAAGACTCGTACGAGCAGTACTTC

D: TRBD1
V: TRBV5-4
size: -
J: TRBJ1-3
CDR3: CASSGQGSAGNTIYF
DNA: TGTGCCAGCAGCGGACAGGGAAGCGCTGGAAACACCATATATTTT

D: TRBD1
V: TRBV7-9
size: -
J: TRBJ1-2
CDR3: CASSLRTGEFNYGYTF
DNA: TGTGCCAGCAGCCTGAGGACAGGGGAATTTAACTATGGCTACACCTTC

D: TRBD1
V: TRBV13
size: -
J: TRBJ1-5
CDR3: CASSLGLSGQGNQPQHF
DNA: TGTGCCAGCAGCTTAGGTTTGAGCGGACAGGGGAATCAGCCCCAGCATTTT

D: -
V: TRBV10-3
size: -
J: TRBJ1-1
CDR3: CAISESMLKETTEAFF
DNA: TGTGCCATCAGTGAGAGTATGTTGAAGGAGACCACTGAAGCTTTCTTT

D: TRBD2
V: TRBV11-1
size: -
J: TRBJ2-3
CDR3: CASSFLTSGGIDTQYF
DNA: TGTGCCAGCAGCTTCTTGACTAGCGGGGGAATAGATACGCAGTATTTT

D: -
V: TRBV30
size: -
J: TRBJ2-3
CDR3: CAWGRRGAGTDTQYF
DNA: TGTGCCTGGGGGCGCCGGGGGGCTGGCACAGATACGCAGTATTTT

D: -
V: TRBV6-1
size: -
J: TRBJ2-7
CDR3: CASGPYEQYF
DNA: TGTGCCAGCGGCCCCTACGAGCAGTACTTC

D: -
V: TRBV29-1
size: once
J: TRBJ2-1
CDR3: CSVAGGRDEQFF
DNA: TGCAGCGTTGCGGGGGGCCGGGATGAGCAGTTCTTC

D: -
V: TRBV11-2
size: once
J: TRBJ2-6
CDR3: CASSIGGSGANVLTF
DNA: TGTGCCAGCAGCATAGGAGGCTCGGGGGCCAACGTCCTGACTTTC

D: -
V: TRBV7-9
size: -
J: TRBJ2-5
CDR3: CASSLNTVGETQYF
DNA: TGTGCCAGCAGCTTAAACACGGTCGGGGAGACCCAGTACTTC

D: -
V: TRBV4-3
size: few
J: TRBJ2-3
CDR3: CASSQDRGYTDTQYF
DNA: TGCGCCAGCAGCCAAGACAGGGGATACACAGATACGCAGTATTTT

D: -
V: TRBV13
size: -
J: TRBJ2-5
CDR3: CASSDRTDPKETQYF
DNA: TGTGCCAGCAGCGATCGGACAGATCCTAAAGAGACCCAGTACTTC

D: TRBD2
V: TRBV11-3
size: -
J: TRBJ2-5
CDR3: CASSLGAGEQETQYF
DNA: TGTGCCAGCAGCTTAGGGGCGGGAGAGCAGGAGACCCAGTACTTC

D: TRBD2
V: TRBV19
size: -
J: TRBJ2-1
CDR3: CASSNVRTSGSGGYNEQFF
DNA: TGTGCCAGTAGTAATGTGAGGACTAGCGGGAGTGGAGGGTACAATGAGCAGTTCTTC

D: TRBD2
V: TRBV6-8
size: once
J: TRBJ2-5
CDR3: CARKTSGRDGTQYF
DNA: TGTGCCAGAAAGACTAGCGGACGAGACGGGACCCAGTACTTC

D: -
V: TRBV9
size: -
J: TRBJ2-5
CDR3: CASSVGNSGLETQYF
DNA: TGTGCCAGCAGCGTAGGAAATAGCGGACTAGAGACCCAGTACTTC

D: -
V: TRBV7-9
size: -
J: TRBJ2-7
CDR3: CASSLAGGSSYEQYF
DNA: TGTGCCAGCAGCTTAGCCGGAGGGAGCTCCTACGAGCAGTACTTC

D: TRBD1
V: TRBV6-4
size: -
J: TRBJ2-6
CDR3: CASSDSTRGIGANVLTF
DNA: TGTGCCAGCAGTGACTCTACCAGGGGGATAGGGGCCAACGTCCTGACTTTC

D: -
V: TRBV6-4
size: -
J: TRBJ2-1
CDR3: CASSDGAFSYNEQFF
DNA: TGTGCCAGCAGTGACGGTGCGTTCTCCTACAATGAGCAGTTCTTC

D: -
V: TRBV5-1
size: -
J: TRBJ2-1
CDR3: CASSVLQGSYGYEQFF
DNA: TGCGCCAGCAGCGTACTACAGGGTTCCTATGGCTATGAGCAGTTCTTC

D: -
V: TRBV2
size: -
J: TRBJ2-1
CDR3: CASGPFAGEQFF
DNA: TGTGCCAGCGGACCATTTGCGGGTGAGCAGTTCTTC

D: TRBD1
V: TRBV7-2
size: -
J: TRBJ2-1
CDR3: CASSLGGTGGLREQFF
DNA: TGTGCCAGCAGCTTAGGAGGTACAGGGGGCTTAAGAGAGCAGTTCTTC

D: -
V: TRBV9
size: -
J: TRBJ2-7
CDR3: CASSVITYEQYF
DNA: TGTGCCAGCAGCGTAATTACCTACGAGCAGTACTTC

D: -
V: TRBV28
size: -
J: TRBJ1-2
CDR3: CASSQGYYGYTF
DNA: TGTGCCAGCAGTCAGGGGTACTATGGCTACACCTTC

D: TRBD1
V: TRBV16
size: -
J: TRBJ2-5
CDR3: CASSQADRGETQYF
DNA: TGTGCCAGCAGCCAAGCTGACAGGGGGGAGACCCAGTACTTC

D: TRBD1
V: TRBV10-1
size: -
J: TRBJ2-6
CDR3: CASRDRAFRSGANVLTF
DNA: TGCGCCAGCAGGGACAGGGCTTTTAGGTCTGGGGCCAACGTCCTGACTTTC

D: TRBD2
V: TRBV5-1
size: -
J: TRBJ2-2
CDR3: CASSAAGGPVTGELFF
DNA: TGCGCCAGCAGCGCAGCGGGAGGGCCGGTCACCGGGGAGCTGTTTTTT

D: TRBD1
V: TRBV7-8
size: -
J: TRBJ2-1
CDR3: CASSLVQGYNEQFF
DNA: TGTGCCAGCAGCTTAGTACAGGGGTACAATGAGCAGTTCTTC

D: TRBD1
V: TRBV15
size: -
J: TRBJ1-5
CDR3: CATSRDPPTGASNQPQHF
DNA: TGTGCCACCAGCAGAGATCCCCCGACAGGGGCGAGCAATCAGCCCCAGCATTTT

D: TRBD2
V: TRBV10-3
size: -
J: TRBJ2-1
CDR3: CAISGRTSGDNEQFF
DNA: TGTGCCATCAGTGGCCGAACTAGCGGGGACAATGAGCAGTTCTTC

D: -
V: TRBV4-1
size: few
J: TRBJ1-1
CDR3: CASSTTGSVTEAFF
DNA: TGCGCCAGCAGCACAACAGGAAGCGTCACTGAAGCTTTCTTT

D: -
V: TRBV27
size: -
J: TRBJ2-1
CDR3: CASSLWAGVLYNEQFF
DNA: TGTGCCAGCAGTTTATGGGCAGGGGTCCTGTACAATGAGCAGTTCTTC

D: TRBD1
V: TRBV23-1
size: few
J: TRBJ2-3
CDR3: CASSHPGTGGGTDTQYF
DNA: TGCGCCAGCAGTCACCCGGGGACAGGGGGAGGCACAGATACGCAGTATTTT

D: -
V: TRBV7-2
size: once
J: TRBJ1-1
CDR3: CASSLVTGMNTEAFF
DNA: TGTGCCAGCAGCTTAGTAACAGGGATGAACACTGAAGCTTTCTTT

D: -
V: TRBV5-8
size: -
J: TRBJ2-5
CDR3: CASSPKGAGGQETQYF
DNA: TGTGCCAGCAGCCCTAAGGGGGCGGGGGGACAAGAGACCCAGTACTTC

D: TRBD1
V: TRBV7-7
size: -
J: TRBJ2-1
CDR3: CAIAAGGHEQFF
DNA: TGTGCCATCGCGGCAGGGGGTCATGAGCAGTTCTTC

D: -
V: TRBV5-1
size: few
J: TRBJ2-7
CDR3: CASSLDRRWDSAYEQYF
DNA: TGCGCCAGCAGCTTGGACCGCAGATGGGACTCAGCCTACGAGCAGTACTTC

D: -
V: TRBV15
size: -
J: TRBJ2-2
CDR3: CATSRDYRAGELFF
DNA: TGTGCCACCAGCAGAGATTACCGGGCCGGGGAGCTGTTTTTT

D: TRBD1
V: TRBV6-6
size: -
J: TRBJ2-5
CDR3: CASILGTGQKTQYF
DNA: TGTGCCAGTATCCTTGGGACAGGGCAAAAGACCCAGTACTTC

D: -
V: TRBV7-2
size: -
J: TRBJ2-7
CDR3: CASSLAVGRAYEQYF
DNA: TGTGCCAGCAGCTTAGCGGTTGGTAGAGCCTACGAGCAGTACTTC